Following are 17 T cell receptor beta chains from one sample sequenced in a study of blood T cell repertoires in COVID-19. TCRdb's table, derived via immunoSEQ multiplex PCR, lists solely in-frame clones and lacks some. The sample has approximately 300,000 clones; roughly nine tenths are singletons. Sequencing used PBMCs or T cells enriched from blood (not recorded which). The receptors were sampled from a woman between 25 and 40 years old who had recovered from COVID-19.

The chain joins TRBV19 to TRBJ2-5; 11 bases match TRBD2. The V gene's germline CDR1 is LNHDA and CDR2 SQIVND (reference sequence). The CDR3 consists of 14 residues. V lost 5 bases and J lost 6; bases outside the gene matches: 5. In DNA, the CDR3 is TGTGCCAGTAGTTTAGCGGGGGGGCAGAAGACCCAGTACTTC. Translating gives CASSLAGGQKTQYF.

This sequence joins TRBV6-5 and TRBJ1-1; 10 nucleotides line up with TRBD1. Trimming took 6 bases from V and 2 from J; bases not matched to a gene: 3. CDR3 length: 14 amino acids. Germline values: CDR1 MNHEY, CDR2 SVGAGI. The CDR3 loop reads CASRWDRGNTEAFF. CDR3 nucleotides: TGTGCCAGCAGGTGGGACAGGGGTAACACTGAAGCTTTCTTT.

The V and J genes are TRBV30 and TRBJ1-1, with 7 bases that match TRBD1. Germline assignment: CDR1 GTSNPN and CDR2 SVGIG (reference sequence). CDR3 size: 12 residues. J lost 4 bases, V lost 6 bases, and 5 bases had no gene match. The CDR3: CACGNRGTEAFF. The CDR3 DNA reads as TGTGCCTGCGGGAACAGGGGCACTGAAGCTTTCTTT.

This clone showed up just once. The chain combines TRBV27 with TRBJ1-1; no firm D call. The CDR3 has 13 amino acids. CDR1 MNHEY and CDR2 SMNVEV come from the germline V gene (reference sequence). V dropped 3 bases and J dropped 1 base, with 6 bases sitting between them. The CDR3 is CASSFAGNTEAFF. For the CDR3, the DNA is TGTGCCAGCAGTTTTGCAGGGAACACTGAAGCTTTCTTT.

The rearrangement links TRBV4-1 to TRBJ2-6; maybe TRBD2 (6 bases). The CDR3 totals 16 residues. Germline V gene sequence: CDR1 MGHRA, CDR2 YSYEKL. V lost 4 bases and J 1 base, leaving 11 bases between the germline ends. The chain's CDR3 is CASSRMAGSGANVLTF. Written as DNA, the CDR3 is TGCGCCAGCAGCCGGATGGCGGGATCTGGGGCCAACGTCCTGACTTTC.

The rearrangement joins TRBV3-1 (or the pseudogene TRBV3-2) to TRBJ2-5, with a weak D call TRBD2 (5 bases). Germline values: CDR1 LGHDT, CDR2 YNNKEL (reference sequence). The CDR3 runs 14 residues. Trimming shortened V by 3 bases and J by 7 bases, and 15 bases separated the two germline ends. CDR3 region: CASSQVPGKGTQYF. CDR3 DNA: TGTGCCAGCAGCCAGGTTCCGGGGAAAGGGACCCAGTACTTC.

This clone has only one observation. The chain carries TRBV9 and TRBJ2-7; D unclear. The ends were cut back, 3 bases at V and 3 bases at J, with 16 bases in the middle. The CDR3 totals 15 residues. From germline, CDR1 is SGDLS and CDR2 YYNGEE. The CDR3 region is CASSASPAGHYEQYF. CDR3 nucleotide sequence: TGTGCCAGCAGCGCCAGTCCGGCAGGCCACTACGAGCAGTACTTC.

This clone was seen just once. V gene TRBV14 combines with J gene TRBJ1-3; TRBD1 aligns across 7 bases. The CDR3 covers 16 residues. CDR1 and CDR2 (germline): SGHDN, FVKESK. J gave up 0 bases and V 2 bases, and 4 bases lay outside the gene matches. CDR3 in amino acids: CASSQRQGISGNTIYF. CDR3 sequence (DNA): TGTGCCAGCAGCCAACGACAGGGAATCTCTGGAAACACCATATATTTT.

The rearrangement links TRBV5-4 to TRBJ2-7; possible D gene TRBD2, 5 bases. With 1 base removed from V and 3 bases from J, the gap between germline ends came to 5 bases. The CDR3 sequence is 12 residues long. Germline V gives CDR1 SGHNT, CDR2 YYREEE (reference sequence). The CDR3: CASSLRDYEQYF. The CDR3 DNA reads TGTGCCAGCAGCTTGCGGGACTACGAGCAGTACTTC.

V usage is TRBV5-1 and J usage is TRBJ1-4; D is unclear. Germline-derived CDR1 and CDR2 are SGHRS and YFSETQ. This CDR3 has 15 residues. V lost 8 bases and J lost 2, with 16 bases in between. The CDR3 here is CASAFTVGTNEKLFF. DNA of the CDR3: TGCGCCAGTGCATTCACAGTGGGTACTAATGAAAAACTGTTTTTT.

The chain is built from TRBV7-3 and TRBJ2-2; 7 bases are a match to TRBD2. J gave up 6 bases and V 5 bases, and 12 bases lay outside the gene matches. In germline, CDR1 is SGHTA, CDR2 FQGTGA. The CDR3 has 16 residues. CDR3 protein: CASSPQAGTVPGELFF. DNA for the CDR3: TGTGCCAGCAGCCCACAAGCGGGGACGGTGCCCGGGGAGCTGTTTTTT.

This sequence joins TRBV5-5 and TRBJ1-2, with TRBD1 matching over 7 bases. The germline CDR1 and CDR2 sequences are SGHKS and YYEKEE (reference sequence). This CDR3 has 16 residues. The junction had 18 bases not matched to a gene; V was cut back by 8 bases and J by 5 bases. In DNA, the CDR3 is TGTGCCAGTCAGAACCGGGACATACCGGGACAGTATGGCTACACCTTC. Translated, it gives CASQNRDIPGQYGYTF. Full variable domain (missing parts from reference TRBV5-5 and TRBJ1-2): DAGVTQSPTHLIKTRGQQVTLRCSPISGHKSVSWYQQVLGQGPQFIFQYYEKEERGRGNFPDRFSARQFPNYSSELNVNALLLGDSALYLCASQNRDIPGQYGYTFGSGTRLTVV.

The chain employs TRBV7-2 and TRBJ1-1, with D unresolved. Germline V gives CDR1 SGHTA, CDR2 FQGNSA. The V gene lost 1 base and the J gene lost 0 bases, with 6 bases spanning the gap. The CDR3 runs 14 residues. The DNA for the CDR3 is TGTGCCAGCAGCTTAGTCCAGGTGAACACTGAAGCTTTCTTT. Its translation: CASSLVQVNTEAFF.

This clone was seen a handful of times. This chain uses TRBV5-6 with TRBJ1-5, with 8 bases that match TRBD1. The CDR3 extends over 15 amino acids. Trimming at V came to 0 bases and at J to 6 bases, leaving 5 bases not matched to a gene. CDR1 and CDR2 from the germline V gene are SGHDT and YYEEEE. CDR3 in DNA: TGTGCCAGCAGCTTGGGACAGGGGATGGGTCAGCCCCAGCATTTT. It translates to CASSLGQGMGQPQHF.

The chain joins TRBV7-3 to TRBJ1-2; 7 nucleotides match TRBD1. V was clipped by 2 bases and J by 0 bases; unmatched bases: 3. Germline loops: CDR1 SGHTA, CDR2 FQGTGA. The CDR3 totals 15 residues. In DNA form, the CDR3 reads TGTGCCAGCAGCTTAGAGGGGGCTCCTAACTATGGCTACACCTTC. This codes for CASSLEGAPNYGYTF.

The rearrangement links TRBV7-2 to TRBJ2-7, with TRBD1 identical over 7 bases. This CDR3 contains 15 residues. Germline assignment: CDR1 SGHTA and CDR2 FQGNSA. J gave up 0 bases and V 4 bases, and 6 bases lay outside the gene matches. The CDR3 DNA follows: TGTGCCAGCAGCTCCACGGGACAGAGCTCCTACGAGCAGTACTTC. This translates into CASSSTGQSSYEQYF. Drawing the rest from reference TRBV7-2 and TRBJ2-7, the complete variable domain is GAGVSQSPSNKVTEKGKDVELRCDPISGHTALYWYRQSLGQGLEFLIYFQGNSAPDKSGLPSDRFSAERTGGSVSTLTIQRTQQEDSAVYLCASSSTGQSSYEQYFGPGTRLTVT.

This chain joins TRBV13 and TRBJ2-2; maybe TRBD1 (5 bases). Per germline, CDR1 PRHDT and CDR2 FYEKMQ (reference sequence). Between the trimmed V and J ends, which lost 1 base and 6 bases, there was a span of 6 bases. The CDR3 has 13 residues. The CDR3 reads CASSLVGAGELFF. CDR3 coding DNA: TGTGCCAGCAGCTTAGTAGGGGCCGGGGAGCTGTTTTTT.